The clone carrying this T cell receptor beta chain showed up just a few times. No antigen is known for it. The V gene's germline CDR1 is SGHAT and CDR2 FQNNGV. This CDR3 has 15 residues. V shed 6 bases, J shed 0 bases, and the junction held 4 bases outside the gene matches. The sample comes from a study of vaccination and CD4 T cells after COVID-19. Study overall: Median time from COVID diagnosis to post-COVID sampling was over 80 days (35 to 161). Overlapping peptides of the spike proteins of SARS-CoV-2, HCoV-NL63, HCoV-OC43 and HCoV-229E were used for cell stimulation.

General study points: Convalescent patient numbers were relatively low, with no early post-infection timepoints.

Indicated treatment: roughly 11-day PBMC culture with coronavirus spike peptide pools or control peptides (ViraFEST assay). ViraFEST used peptide pools to expand antigen-specific T cells before TCR sequencing. With the Oncomine TCR Beta short-read assay, DNA from cultured CD4+ T cells was sequenced. TCRdb re-analysed the PCR reads in MiXCR, keeping a single row per CDR3 protein. The sample has some 8,300 distinct CDR3 sequences, about 70% seen once. This receptor was identified in a human donor who had recovered from COVID-19. The chain joins TRBV11-2 to TRBJ1-5, with TRBD1 matching 8 bases. The sample was CD4+ T cells from blood, cultured in vitro. The CDR3, as DNA: TGTGCCAGCAGGGGGACAGGCCCTAGCAATCAGCCCCAGCATTTT. This sequence encodes CASRGTGPSNQPQHF. Full variable domain (missing parts from reference TRBV11-2 and TRBJ1-5): EAGVAQSPRYKIIEKRQSVAFWCNPISGHATLYWYQQILGQGPKLLIQFQNNGVVDDSQLPKDRFSAERLKGVDSTLKIQPAKLEDSAVYLCASRGTGPSNQPQHFGDGTRLSIL.